This record concerns one T cell receptor beta chain sequence. Its target is unknown. This table comes from immunoSEQ multiplex PCR, and its TCRdb copy is limited to in-frame clones, with some not included. The repertoire holds about 300,000 clones, with more than 75% as singletons. CDR1 is MNHEY and CDR2 is SVGAGI in the germline V gene. The CDR3 is made up of 15 amino acids. V was clipped by 0 bases and J by 6 bases; unmatched bases: 6. The data were obtained in a study of cytomegalovirus exposure and HLA in healthy donors. Study-wide results and limits: The TCR clusters that emerged in the first cohort tended, a later analysis found, to co-occur in the 110 or so validation repertoires.

The chain employs TRBV6-5 and TRBJ1-2; 8 nucleotides align to TRBD1. The sequencing sample was made of PBMCs. The source of this sequence is a woman in her late teens or twenties in good health and CMV-seronegative. The CDR3 bases are TGTGCCAGCAGTTACTCCACAGGGGGACAGGATGGCTACACCTTC. It yields the protein CASSYSTGGQDGYTF.